The present TCR beta chain was sequenced within a study of human T cells and chemical hapten exposure. Study-level information: Small pooled library volume differences chiefly drove per-sample TCR yield variation. Whole-study findings and limits: Unchanged with DPC sensitization were TCRs above 1 in 1000 frequency.

This clonotype appeared many times. Its antigen is unidentified. As for time point: healthy volunteer bleed at 6 weeks. The authors' total RNA extraction used unfractionated whole blood. Individual cDNA molecules received unique molecular identifiers in the library. Original data processing: A typical sample had 95,638 TCRs, with 23,224 to 690,600 overall. TCRdb processed the RACE reads anew with MiXCR; each CDR3 protein has one entry. TCRdb, not the original authors, processed these V and J calls. The repertoire holds fewer than 85,000 distinct CDR3 sequences, with approximately 8% as singletons. The CDR3 totals 16 residues. Germline assignment: CDR1 SGHDN and CDR2 FVKESK. V was pared by 2 bases and J by 0 bases, with 4 bases of the junction left unmatched.

The sample was whole blood. The rearrangement uses TRBV14 and TRBJ1-1, with 9 bases that match TRBD1. The sequence was obtained from a male donor in good health. Some clones in this sample may be carry-over from other donors' samples. The CDR3 DNA reads as TGTGCCAGCAGCCAAAGACAGGGGGGCATGAACACTGAAGCTTTCTTT. As protein: CASSQRQGGMNTEAFF. Full variable domain (missing parts from reference TRBV14 and TRBJ1-1): EAGVTQFPSHSVIEKGQTVTLRCDPISGHDNLYWYRRVMGKEIKFLLHFVKESKQDESGMPNNRFLAERTGGTYSTLKVQPAELEDSGVYFCASSQRQGGMNTEAFFGQGTRLTVV.